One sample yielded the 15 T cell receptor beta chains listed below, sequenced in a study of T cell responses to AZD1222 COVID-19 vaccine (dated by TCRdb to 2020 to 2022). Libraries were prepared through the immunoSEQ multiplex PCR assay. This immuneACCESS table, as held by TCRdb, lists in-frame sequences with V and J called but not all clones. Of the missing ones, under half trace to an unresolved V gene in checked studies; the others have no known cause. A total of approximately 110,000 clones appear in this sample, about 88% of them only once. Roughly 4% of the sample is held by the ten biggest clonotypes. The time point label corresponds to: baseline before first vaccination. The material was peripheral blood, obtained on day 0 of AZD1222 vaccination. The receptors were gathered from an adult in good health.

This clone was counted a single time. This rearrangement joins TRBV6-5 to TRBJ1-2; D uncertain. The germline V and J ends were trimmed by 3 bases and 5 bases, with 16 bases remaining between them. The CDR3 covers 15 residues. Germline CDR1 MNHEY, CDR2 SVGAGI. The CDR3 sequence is CASSYIGLGLYGYTF. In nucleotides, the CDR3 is TGTGCCAGCAGTTATATTGGACTAGGGTTGTATGGCTACACCTTC.

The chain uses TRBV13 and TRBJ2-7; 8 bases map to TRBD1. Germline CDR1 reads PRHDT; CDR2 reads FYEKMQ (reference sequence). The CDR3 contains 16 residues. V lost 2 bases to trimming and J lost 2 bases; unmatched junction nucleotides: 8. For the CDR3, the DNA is TGTGCCAGCAGCTTAAACGGGGGACAGGTCCCCTACGAGCAGTACTTC. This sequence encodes CASSLNGGQVPYEQYF.

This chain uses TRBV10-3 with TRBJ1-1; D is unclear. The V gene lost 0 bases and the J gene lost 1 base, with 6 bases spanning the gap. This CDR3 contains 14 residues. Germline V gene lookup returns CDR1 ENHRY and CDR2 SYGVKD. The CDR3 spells CAISESYRNTEAFF. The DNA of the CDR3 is TGTGCCATCAGTGAGTCGTACAGGAACACTGAAGCTTTCTTT.

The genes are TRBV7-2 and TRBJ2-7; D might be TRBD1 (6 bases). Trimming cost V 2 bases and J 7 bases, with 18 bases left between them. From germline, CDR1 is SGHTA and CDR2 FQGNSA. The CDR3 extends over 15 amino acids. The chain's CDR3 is CASSLLSTGRGEQYF. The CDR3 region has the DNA TGTGCCAGCAGCTTACTAAGCACAGGCAGGGGTGAGCAGTACTTC.

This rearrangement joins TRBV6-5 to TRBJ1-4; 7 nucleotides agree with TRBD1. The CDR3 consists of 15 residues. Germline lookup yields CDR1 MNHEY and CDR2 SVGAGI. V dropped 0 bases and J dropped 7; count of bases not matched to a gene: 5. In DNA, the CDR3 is TGTGCCAGCAGTTACTCAGGGGGCCTTGGTGAAAAACTGTTTTTT. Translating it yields CASSYSGGLGEKLFF.

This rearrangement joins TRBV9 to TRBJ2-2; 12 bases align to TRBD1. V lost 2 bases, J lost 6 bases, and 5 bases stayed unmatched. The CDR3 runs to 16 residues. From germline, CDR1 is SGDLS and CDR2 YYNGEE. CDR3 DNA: TGTGCCAGCAGCGTCCCGGGGACAGGGGGCCCCGGGGAGCTGTTTTTT. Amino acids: CASSVPGTGGPGELFF.

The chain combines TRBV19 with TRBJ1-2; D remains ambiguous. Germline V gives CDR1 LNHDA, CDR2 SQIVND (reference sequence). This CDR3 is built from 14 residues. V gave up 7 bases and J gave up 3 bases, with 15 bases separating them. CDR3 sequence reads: CASTFRAGHYGYTF. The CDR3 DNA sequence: TGTGCCAGTACCTTCCGGGCCGGGCACTATGGCTACACCTTC.

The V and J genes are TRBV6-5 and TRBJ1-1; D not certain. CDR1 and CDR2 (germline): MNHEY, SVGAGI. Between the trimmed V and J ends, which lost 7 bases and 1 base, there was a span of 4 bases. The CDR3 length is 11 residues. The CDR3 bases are TGTGCCAGCACTTGGAACACTGAAGCTTTCTTT. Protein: CASTWNTEAFF.

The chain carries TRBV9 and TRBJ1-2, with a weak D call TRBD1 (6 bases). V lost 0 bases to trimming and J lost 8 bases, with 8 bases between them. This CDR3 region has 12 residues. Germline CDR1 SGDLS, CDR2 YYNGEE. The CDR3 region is CASSVGGRGYTF. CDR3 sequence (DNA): TGTGCCAGCAGCGTAGGGGGGCGAGGCTACACCTTC. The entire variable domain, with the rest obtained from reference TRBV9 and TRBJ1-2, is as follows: DSGVTQTPKHLITATGQRVTLRCSPRSGDLSVYWYQQSLDQGLQFLIQYYNGEERAKGNILERFSAQQFPDLHSELNLSSLELGDSALYFCASSVGGRGYTFGSGTRLTVV.

The CDR3 DNA sequence: TGCGCCAGCAGCTTGGGACAGGGTGAAATTGGCAATCAGCCCCAGCATTTT. Translated, it gives CASSLGQGEIGNQPQHF. The rearrangement links TRBV5-1 to TRBJ1-5; 7 nucleotides line up with TRBD1. The trim removed 0 bases at V and 2 bases at J, leaving 8 bases unmatched. CDR3 length: 17 residues. Looked up from germline, CDR1 is SGHRS and CDR2 is YFSETQ.

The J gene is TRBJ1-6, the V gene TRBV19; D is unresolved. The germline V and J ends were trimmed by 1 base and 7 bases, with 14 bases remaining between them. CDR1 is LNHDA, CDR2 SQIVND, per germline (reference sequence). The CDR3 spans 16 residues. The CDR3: CASSIGAGVRNSPLHF. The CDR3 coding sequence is TGTGCCAGTAGTATAGGGGCCGGAGTTCGGAATTCACCCCTCCACTTT.

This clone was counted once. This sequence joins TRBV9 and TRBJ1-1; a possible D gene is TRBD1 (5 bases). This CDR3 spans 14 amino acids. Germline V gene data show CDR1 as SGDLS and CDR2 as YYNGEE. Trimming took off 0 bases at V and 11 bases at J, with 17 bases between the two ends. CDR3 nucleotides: TGTGCCAGCAGCGTAGCTGAGGGGCAGAACGGGGCTTTCTTT. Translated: CASSVAEGQNGAFF.

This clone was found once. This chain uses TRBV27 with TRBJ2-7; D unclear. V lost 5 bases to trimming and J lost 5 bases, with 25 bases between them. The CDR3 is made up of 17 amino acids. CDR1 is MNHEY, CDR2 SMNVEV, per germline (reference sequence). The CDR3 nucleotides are TGTGCCAGCAGTCCCCTCGAAGGGCTCCTGTCCTCAAACGAGCAGTACTTC. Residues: CASSPLEGLLSSNEQYF.

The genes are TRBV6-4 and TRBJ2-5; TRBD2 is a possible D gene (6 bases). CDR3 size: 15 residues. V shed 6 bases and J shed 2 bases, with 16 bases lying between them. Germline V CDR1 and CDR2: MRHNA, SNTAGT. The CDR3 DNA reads TGTGCCAGCAGGCCCGGGACGGCGGGGCAAGAGACCCAGTACTTC. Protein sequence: CASRPGTAGQETQYF.

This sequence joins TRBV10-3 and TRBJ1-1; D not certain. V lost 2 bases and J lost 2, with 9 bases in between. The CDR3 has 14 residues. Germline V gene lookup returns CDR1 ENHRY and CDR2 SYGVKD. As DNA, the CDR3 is TGTGCCATCAGTGAGCTAGGGAAAAACACTGAAGCTTTCTTT. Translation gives CAISELGKNTEAFF.